The clone carrying this T cell receptor beta chain was detected ten times or more. As yet, its antigen is unknown. Patients were aged 18 to 65, had disease duration under 2 months, and had newly diagnosed hyperthyroidism. Diagnoses were established using clinical symptoms, serum thyroxine and TRAb, thyroid ultrasound and orbital computed tomography. The CDR3 is 17 residues long. The germline V gene has CDR1 SGHTA and CDR2 FQGNSA. Trimming at V came to 5 bases and at J to 5 bases, leaving 8 bases not matched to a gene. These data come from a study of T cells in Graves' hyperthyroidism and ophthalmopathy. Study-level results: The model's output predicted ophthalmopathy at a median of roughly 6.9 months prior to onset. Blood also held most thyroid clonotypes expanded beyond 0.001.

The investigators amplified TCR beta CDR3 regions from RNA transcripts. With the HTBI primer set, the TCR CDR3 went through a first round of RT-PCR. Via MiXCR, TCRdb re-called the multiplex PCR reads, giving one row per CDR3 protein. Of around 290,000 distinct CDR3 sequences in the sample, more than 10% were seen once. The sequencing sample was made of blood. The chain has TRBV7-2 and TRBJ2-3; 15 nucleotides align to TRBD2. This TCR was sampled from a woman aged 25 to 45 with Graves' hyperthyroidism that later progressed to Graves' ophthalmopathy. CDR3: CASSLGLAGGQGDTQYF. The CDR3 DNA follows: TGTGCCAGCAGCCTTGGACTAGCGGGAGGGCAGGGAGATACGCAGTATTTT.